This T cell receptor beta chain appears in the sequencing data of a study of shared clonotypes between healthy human individuals. Germline V lookup: CDR1 LNHDA, CDR2 SQIVND (reference sequence). Unmatched junction bases numbered 15, after V lost 4 bases and J lost 5 bases. The CDR3 loop spans 18 amino acids. Concerning this clone itself: Its matching antigen is unknown.

The test was conducted at deep level. As originally analysed: Junction-only sequences produced by ImmunoSEQ had no quality scores, so filtering differed. TCRdb's copy holds only in-frame clones and misses some; the assay was immunoSEQ multiplex PCR. The V and J calls and clone size come from that table; D and trimming were worked out from the DNA. The table lists millions of clones, under 95% of them singletons, with 1.5% to 2% in the top ten. Naive CD8 cells, CD45RO-negative and positively selected for CCR7, excluded terminally differentiated effector memory CD45RA+ cells. Regarding the study as a whole: Clonotype sharing across donors was expected to vary with sequencing depth.

The source of this sequence is a young man in good health. Some clones in this sample may be carry-over from other donors' samples. The sequenced sample consisted of naive CD8+ T cells from PBMCs. The J gene is TRBJ2-5, the V gene TRBV19; 11 positions match TRBD2. The CDR3, as DNA: TGTGCCAGTAGTACAGTCGGACTAGCGGGTGTGGGGAGGGAGACCCAGTACTTC. Protein: CASSTVGLAGVGRETQYF. Complete variable domain (other parts from reference TRBV19 and TRBJ2-5): DGGITQSPKYLFRKEGQNVTLSCEQNLNHDAMYWYRQDPGQGLRLIYYSQIVNDFQKGDIAEGYSVSREKKESFPLTVTSAQKNPTAFYLCASSTVGLAGVGRETQYFGPGTRLLVL.